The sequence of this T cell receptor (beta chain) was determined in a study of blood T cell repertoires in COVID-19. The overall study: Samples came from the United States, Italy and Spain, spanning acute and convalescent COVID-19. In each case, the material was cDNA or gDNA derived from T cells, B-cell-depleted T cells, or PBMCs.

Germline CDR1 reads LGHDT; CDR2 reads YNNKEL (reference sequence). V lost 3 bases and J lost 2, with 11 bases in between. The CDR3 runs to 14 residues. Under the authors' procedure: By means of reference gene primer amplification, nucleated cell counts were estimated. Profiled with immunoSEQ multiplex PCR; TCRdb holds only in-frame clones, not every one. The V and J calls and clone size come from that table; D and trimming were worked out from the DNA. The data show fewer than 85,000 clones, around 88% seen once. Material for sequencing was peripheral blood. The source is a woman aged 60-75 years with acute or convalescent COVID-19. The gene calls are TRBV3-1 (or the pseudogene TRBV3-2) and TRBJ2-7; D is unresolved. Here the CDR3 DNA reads TGTGCCAGCAGCCATTCTACTGCGCCCTACGAGCAGTACTTC. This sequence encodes CASSHSTAPYEQYF.